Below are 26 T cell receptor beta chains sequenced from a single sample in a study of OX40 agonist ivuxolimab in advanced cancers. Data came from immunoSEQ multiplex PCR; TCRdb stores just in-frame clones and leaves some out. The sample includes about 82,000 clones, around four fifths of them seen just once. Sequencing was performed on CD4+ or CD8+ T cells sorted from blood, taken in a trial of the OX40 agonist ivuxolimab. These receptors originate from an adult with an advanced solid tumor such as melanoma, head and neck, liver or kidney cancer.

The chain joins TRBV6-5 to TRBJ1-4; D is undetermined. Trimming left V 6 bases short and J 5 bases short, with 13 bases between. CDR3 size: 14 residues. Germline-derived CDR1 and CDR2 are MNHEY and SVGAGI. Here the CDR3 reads CASRSHRANEKLFF. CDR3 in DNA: TGTGCCAGCAGGTCCCACCGGGCAAATGAAAAACTGTTTTTT.

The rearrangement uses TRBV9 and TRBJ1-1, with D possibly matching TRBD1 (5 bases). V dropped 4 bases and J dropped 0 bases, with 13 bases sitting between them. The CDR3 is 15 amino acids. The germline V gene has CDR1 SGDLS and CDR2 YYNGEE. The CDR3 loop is CASSMGRDLNTEAFF. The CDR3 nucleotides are TGTGCCAGCAGCATGGGACGGGATTTGAACACTGAAGCTTTCTTT.

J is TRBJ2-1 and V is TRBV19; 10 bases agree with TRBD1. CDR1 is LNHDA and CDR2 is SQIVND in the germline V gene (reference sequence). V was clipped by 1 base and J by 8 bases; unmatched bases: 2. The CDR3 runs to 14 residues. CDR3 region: CASSIGQGADEQFF. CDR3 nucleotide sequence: TGTGCCAGTAGTATAGGACAGGGGGCGGATGAGCAGTTCTTC.

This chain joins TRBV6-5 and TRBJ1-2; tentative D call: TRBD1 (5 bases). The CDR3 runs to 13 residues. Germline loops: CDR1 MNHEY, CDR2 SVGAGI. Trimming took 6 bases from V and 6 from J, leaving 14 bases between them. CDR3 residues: CASSRQGGDGYTF. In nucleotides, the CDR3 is TGTGCCAGCAGCAGGCAGGGTGGCGATGGCTACACCTTC.

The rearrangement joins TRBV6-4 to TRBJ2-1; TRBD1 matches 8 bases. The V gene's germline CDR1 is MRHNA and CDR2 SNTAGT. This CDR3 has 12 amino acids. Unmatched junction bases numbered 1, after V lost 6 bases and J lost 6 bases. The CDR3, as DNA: TGTGCCAGCAGAGGACAGGGCAATGAGCAGTTCTTC. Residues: CASRGQGNEQFF.

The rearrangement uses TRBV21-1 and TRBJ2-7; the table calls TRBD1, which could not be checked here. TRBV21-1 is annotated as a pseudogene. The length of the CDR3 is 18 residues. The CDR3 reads CARAPGQGRIGPNYEQYF. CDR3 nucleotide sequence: TGTGCCAGGGCTCCGGGACAGGGGAGGATTGGGCCTAACTACGAGCAGTACTTC.

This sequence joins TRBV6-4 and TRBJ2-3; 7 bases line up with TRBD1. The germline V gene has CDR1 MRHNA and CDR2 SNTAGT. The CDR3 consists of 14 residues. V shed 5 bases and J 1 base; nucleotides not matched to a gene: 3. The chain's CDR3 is CASSSGQGTDTQYF. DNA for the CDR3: TGTGCCAGCAGTTCAGGACAGGGCACAGATACGCAGTATTTT.

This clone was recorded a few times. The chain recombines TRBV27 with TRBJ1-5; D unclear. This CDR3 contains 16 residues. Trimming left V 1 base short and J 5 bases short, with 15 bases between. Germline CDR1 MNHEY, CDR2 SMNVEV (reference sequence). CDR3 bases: TGTGCCAGCAGTTTATTCTCCCAGGCCGCCTATCAGCCCCAGCATTTT. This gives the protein CASSLFSQAAYQPQHF.

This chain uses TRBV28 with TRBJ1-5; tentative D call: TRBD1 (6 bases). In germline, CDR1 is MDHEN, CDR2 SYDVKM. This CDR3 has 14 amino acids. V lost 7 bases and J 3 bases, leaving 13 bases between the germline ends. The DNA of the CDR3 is TGTGCCAGCATAGAAGGGGGGTTCAATCAGCCCCAGCATTTT. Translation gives CASIEGGFNQPQHF.

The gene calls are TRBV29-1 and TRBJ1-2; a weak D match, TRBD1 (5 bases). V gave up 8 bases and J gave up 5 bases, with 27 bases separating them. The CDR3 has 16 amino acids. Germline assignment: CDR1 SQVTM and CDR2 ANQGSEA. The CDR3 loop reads CSLRAGHIWPLYGYTF. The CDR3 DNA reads TGCAGCCTGAGGGCAGGGCATATATGGCCTCTATATGGCTACACCTTC.

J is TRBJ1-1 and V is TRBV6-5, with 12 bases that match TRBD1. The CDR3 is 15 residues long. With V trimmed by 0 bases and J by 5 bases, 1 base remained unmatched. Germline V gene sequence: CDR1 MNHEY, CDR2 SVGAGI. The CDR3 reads CASSYSGQGATEAFF. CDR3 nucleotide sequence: TGTGCCAGCAGTTACTCGGGACAGGGGGCGACTGAAGCTTTCTTT.

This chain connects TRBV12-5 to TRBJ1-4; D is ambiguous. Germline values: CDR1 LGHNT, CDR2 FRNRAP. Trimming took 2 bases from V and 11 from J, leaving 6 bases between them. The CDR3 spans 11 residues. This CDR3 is CASGLSGKLFF. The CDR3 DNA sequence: TGTGCTAGTGGTTTGTCTGGTAAACTGTTTTTT.

CDR3 region: CASSQDKIYGYTF. The CDR3 DNA sequence: TGTGCCAGCTCACAGGACAAAATCTATGGCTACACCTTC. The genes are TRBV18 and TRBJ1-2; D possibly corresponds to TRBD1 (5 bases). The CDR3 consists of 13 residues. V lost 4 bases to trimming and J lost 4 bases, with 10 bases between them. In germline, CDR1 is KGHSH, CDR2 LQKENI.

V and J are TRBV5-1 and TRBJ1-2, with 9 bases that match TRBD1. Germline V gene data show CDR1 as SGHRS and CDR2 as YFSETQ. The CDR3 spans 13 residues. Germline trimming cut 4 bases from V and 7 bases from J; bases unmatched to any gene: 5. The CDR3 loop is CASSQGQGPGYTF. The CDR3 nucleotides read TGCGCCAGCAGCCAAGGACAGGGGCCTGGCTACACCTTC.

CDR3: CASSYSAGAQNEKLFF. The CDR3 DNA sequence: TGTGCCAGCAGTTACTCGGCGGGCGCACAAAATGAAAAACTGTTTTTT. The V call is TRBV6-5, the J call TRBJ1-4, with unresolved D. The germline CDR1 and CDR2 sequences are MNHEY and SVGAGI. This CDR3 is built from 16 residues. V was cut by 0 bases and J by 5 bases, with 13 bases left in between.

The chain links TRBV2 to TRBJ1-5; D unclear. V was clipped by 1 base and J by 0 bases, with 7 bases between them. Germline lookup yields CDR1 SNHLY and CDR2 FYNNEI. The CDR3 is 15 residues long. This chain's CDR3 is CASSEDSYSNQPQHF. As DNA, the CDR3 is TGTGCCAGCAGTGAAGACAGCTATAGCAATCAGCCCCAGCATTTT.

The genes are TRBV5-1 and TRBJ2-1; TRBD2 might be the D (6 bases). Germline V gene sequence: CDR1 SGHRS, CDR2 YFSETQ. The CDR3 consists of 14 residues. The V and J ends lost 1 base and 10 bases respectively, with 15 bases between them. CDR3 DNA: TGCGCCAGCAGCTTGAGTCCGGCGCGGGACGAGCAGTTCTTC. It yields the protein CASSLSPARDEQFF.

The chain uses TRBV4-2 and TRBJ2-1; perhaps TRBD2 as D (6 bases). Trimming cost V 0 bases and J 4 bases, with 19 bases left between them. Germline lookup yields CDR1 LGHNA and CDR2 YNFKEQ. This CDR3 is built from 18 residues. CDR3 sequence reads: CASSQDWYPGRPYNEQFF. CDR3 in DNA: TGTGCCAGCAGCCAAGATTGGTATCCAGGGAGGCCGTACAATGAGCAGTTCTTC.

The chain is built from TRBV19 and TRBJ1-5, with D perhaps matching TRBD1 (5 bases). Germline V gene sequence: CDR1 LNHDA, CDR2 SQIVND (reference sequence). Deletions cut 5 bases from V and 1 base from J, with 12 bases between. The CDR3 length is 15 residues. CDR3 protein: CASSGGRWSNQPQHF. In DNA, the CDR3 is TGTGCCAGTAGTGGGGGACGGTGGAGCAATCAGCCCCAGCATTTT.

The CDR3 is CASSNRPGHGIEKLFF. Here the CDR3 DNA reads TGTGCCAGCAGCAATAGACCGGGACACGGGATTGAAAAACTGTTTTTT. The V gene is TRBV9, the J gene TRBJ1-4, with a weak D call TRBD1 (6 bases). The germline V and J ends were trimmed by 4 bases and 7 bases, with 20 bases remaining between them. Germline assignment: CDR1 SGDLS and CDR2 YYNGEE. The CDR3 has 16 amino acids. Drawing the rest from reference TRBV9 and TRBJ1-4, the complete variable domain is DSGVTQTPKHLITATGQRVTLRCSPRSGDLSVYWYQQSLDQGLQFLIQYYNGEERAKGNILERFSAQQFPDLHSELNLSSLELGDSALYFCASSNRPGHGIEKLFFGSGTQLSVL.

The CDR3 is CASSVVGQASYEQYF. The CDR3 region has the DNA TGTGCCAGCAGCGTCGTGGGACAGGCCTCCTACGAGCAGTACTTC. This rearrangement joins TRBV5-4 to TRBJ2-7; TRBD1 matches 8 bases. The CDR3 is 15 amino acids. In germline, CDR1 is SGHNT, CDR2 YYREEE (reference sequence). Trimming removed 4 bases from V and 0 bases from J; junction bases left unmatched: 6.

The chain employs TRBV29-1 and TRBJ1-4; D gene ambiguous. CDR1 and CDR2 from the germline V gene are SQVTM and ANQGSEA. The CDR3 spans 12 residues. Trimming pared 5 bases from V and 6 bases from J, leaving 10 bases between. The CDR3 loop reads CSVNREDEKLFF. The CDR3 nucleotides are TGCAGCGTTAATAGGGAGGATGAAAAACTGTTTTTT. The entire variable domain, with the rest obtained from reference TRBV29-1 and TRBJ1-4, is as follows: SAVISQKPSRDICQRGTSLTIQCQVDSQVTMMFWYRQQPGQSLTLIATANQGSEATYESGFVIDKFPISRPNLTFSTLTVSNMSPEDSSIYLCSVNREDEKLFFGSGTQLSVL.

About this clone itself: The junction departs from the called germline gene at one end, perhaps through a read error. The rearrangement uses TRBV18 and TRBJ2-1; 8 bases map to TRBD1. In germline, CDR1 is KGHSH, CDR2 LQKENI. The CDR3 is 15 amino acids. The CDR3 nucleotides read TGTGCCAGCTCACCAGGACAGGGAGGCCGTAATGAACAGTTCTTC. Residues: CASSPGQGGRNEQFF.

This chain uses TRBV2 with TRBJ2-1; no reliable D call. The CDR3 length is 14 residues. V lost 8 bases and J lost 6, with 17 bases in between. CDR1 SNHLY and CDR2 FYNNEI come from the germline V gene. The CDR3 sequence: CASSLLRPINEQFF. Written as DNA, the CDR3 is TGTGCCAGCTCTCTCCTGAGACCTATCAATGAGCAGTTCTTC.

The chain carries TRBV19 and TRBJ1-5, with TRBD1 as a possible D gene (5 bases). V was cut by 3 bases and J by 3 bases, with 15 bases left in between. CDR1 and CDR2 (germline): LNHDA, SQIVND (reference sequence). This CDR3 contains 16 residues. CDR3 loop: CASSIEAGLINQPQHF. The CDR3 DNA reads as TGTGCCAGTAGTATCGAGGCAGGGCTGATCAATCAGCCCCAGCATTTT.

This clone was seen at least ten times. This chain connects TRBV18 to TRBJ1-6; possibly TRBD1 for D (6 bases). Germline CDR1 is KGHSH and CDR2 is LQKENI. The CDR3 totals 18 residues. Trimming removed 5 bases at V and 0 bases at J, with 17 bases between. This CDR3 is CASSSGTSTGSYNSPLHF. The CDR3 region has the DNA TGTGCCAGCTCATCAGGGACATCCACAGGCTCCTATAATTCACCCCTCCACTTT.